The sequence of this T cell receptor (beta chain) was determined in a study of T cell changes during pregnancy in multiple sclerosis. Data came from immunoSEQ multiplex PCR; TCRdb stores just in-frame clones and leaves some out. The data contain 80,000 to 100,000 clones, approximately 92% of them seen just once; the ten biggest clones take up roughly 3%. This CDR3 comprises 15 residues. This TCR came from a female donor with multiple sclerosis, enrolled in a pregnancy study. V is TRBV21-1 and J is TRBJ2-7; the table's D gene call, TRBD1, was not cross checked with the DNA. TRBV21-1 corresponds to a pseudogene. Source: peripheral blood, taken in the first trimester of pregnancy. CDR3 in amino acids: CASSKIQGARVEQYF. CDR3 DNA: TGTGCCAGCAGCAAGATACAGGGGGCGCGTGTTGAGCAGTACTTC.